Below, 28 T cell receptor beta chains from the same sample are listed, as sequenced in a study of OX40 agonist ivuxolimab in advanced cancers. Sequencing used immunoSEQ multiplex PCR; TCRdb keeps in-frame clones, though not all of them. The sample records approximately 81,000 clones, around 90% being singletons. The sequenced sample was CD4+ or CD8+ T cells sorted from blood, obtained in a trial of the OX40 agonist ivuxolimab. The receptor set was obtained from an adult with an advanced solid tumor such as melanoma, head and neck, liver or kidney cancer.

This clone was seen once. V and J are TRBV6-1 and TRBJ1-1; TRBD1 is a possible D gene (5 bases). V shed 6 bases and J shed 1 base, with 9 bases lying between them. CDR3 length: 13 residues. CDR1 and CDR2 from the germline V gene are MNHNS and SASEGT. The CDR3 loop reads CASSRQWNTEAFF. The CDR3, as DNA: TGTGCCAGCAGCCGACAGTGGAACACTGAAGCTTTCTTT.

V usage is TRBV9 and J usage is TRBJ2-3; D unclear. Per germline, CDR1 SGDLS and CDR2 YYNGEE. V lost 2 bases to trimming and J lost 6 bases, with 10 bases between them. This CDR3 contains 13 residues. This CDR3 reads CASSVPPGDTQYF. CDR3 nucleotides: TGTGCCAGCAGCGTCCCTCCCGGCGATACGCAGTATTTT.

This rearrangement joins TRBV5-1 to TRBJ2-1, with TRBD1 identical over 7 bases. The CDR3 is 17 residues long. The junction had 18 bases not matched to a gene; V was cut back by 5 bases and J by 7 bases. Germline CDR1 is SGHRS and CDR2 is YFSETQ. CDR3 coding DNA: TGCGCCAGCAGTCCGGCTGATGGGACAGACCCAGGGAATGAGCAGTTCTTC. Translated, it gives CASSPADGTDPGNEQFF.

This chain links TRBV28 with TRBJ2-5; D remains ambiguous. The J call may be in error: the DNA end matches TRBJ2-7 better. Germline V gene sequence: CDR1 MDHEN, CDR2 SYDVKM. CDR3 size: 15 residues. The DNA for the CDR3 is TGTGCCATCATCCTTAGGGAAAAGTACTCCTACGAGCAGTACTTC. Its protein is CAIILREKYSYEQYF.

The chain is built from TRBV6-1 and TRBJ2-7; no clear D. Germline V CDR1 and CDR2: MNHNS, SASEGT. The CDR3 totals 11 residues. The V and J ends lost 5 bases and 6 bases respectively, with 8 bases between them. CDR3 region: CASSYGSEQYF. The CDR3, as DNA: TGTGCCAGCAGTTACGGCAGCGAGCAGTACTTC.

CDR3 amino acids: CASSPTRGDYGYTF. Written as DNA, the CDR3 is TGCGCCAGCAGCCCTACCCGGGGAGACTATGGCTACACCTTC. The chain couples TRBV4-3 to TRBJ1-2, with D unresolved. The CDR3 sequence is 14 residues long. The V and J ends lost 4 bases and 3 bases respectively, with 12 bases between them. The germline CDR1 and CDR2 sequences are LGHNA and YSLEER.

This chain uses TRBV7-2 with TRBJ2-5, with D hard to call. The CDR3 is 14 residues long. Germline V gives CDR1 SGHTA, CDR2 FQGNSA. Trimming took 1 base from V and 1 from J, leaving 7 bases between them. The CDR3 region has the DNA TGTGCCAGCAGCTTAGGAAGCCTCCAAGAGACCCAGTACTTC. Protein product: CASSLGSLQETQYF.

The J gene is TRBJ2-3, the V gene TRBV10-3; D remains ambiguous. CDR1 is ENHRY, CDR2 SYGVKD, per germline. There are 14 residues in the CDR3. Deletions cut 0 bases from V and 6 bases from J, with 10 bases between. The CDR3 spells CAISESKGADTQYF. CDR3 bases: TGTGCCATCAGTGAGTCGAAAGGCGCGGATACGCAGTATTTT.

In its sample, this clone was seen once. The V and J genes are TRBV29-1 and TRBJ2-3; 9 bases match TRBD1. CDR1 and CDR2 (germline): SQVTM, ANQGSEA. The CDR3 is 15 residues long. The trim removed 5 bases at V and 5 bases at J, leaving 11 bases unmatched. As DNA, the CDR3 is TGCAGCGTTCACGGAGGGGGACAGGGAGAAGATACGCAGTATTTT. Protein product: CSVHGGGQGEDTQYF.

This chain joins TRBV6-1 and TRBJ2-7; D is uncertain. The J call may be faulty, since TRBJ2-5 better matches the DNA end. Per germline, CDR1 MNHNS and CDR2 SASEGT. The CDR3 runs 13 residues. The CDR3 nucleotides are TGTGCCAGCTCCACCTCTATCGGGGAGACCCAGTACTTC. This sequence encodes CASSTSIGETQYF.

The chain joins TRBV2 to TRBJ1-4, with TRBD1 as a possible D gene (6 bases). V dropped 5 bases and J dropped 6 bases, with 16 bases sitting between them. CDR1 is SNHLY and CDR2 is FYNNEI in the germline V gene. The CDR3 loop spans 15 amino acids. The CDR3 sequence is CASSREQGSHEKLFF. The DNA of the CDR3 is TGTGCCAGCAGTAGGGAGCAGGGGTCCCATGAAAAACTGTTTTTT. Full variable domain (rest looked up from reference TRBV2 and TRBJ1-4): EPEVTQTPSHQVTQMGQEVILRCVPISNHLYFYWYRQILGQKVEFLVSFYNNEISEKSEIFDDQFSVERPDGSNFTLKIRSTKLEDSAMYFCASSREQGSHEKLFFGSGTQLSVL.

The CDR3 nucleotides are TGTGCCAGCAGCCTGCAGGGGGTGAGTGAGCAGTTCTTC. This gives the protein CASSLQGVSEQFF. The chain is built from TRBV7-3 and TRBJ2-1, with 7 nucleotides matching TRBD1. V was clipped by 5 bases and J by 9 bases; unmatched bases: 7. Per germline, CDR1 SGHTA and CDR2 FQGTGA. The CDR3 has 13 residues.

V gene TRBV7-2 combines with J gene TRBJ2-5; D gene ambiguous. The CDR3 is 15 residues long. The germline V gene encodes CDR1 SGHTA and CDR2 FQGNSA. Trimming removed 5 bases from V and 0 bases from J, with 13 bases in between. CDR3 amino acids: CASSRVLRNQETQYF. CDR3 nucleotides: TGTGCCAGCAGCCGCGTACTTCGGAACCAAGAGACCCAGTACTTC.

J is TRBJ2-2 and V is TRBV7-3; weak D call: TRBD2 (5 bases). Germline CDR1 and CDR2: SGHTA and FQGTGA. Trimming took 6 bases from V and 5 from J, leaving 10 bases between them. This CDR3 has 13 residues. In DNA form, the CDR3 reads TGTGCCAGCAGTTTGGCGGGTACCGGGGAGCTGTTTTTT. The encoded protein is CASSLAGTGELFF.

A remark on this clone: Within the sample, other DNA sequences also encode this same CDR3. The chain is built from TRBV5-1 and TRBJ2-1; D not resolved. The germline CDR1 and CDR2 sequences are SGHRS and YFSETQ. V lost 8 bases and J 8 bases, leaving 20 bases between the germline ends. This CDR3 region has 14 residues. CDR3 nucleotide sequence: TGCGCCAGTAGCCCCCGGGCTGGTTTCGATGAGCAGTTCTTC. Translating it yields CASSPRAGFDEQFF.

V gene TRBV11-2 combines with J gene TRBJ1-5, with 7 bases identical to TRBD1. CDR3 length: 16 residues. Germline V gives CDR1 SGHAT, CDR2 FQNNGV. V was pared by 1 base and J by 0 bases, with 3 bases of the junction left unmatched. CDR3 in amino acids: CASSLGTGYSNQPQHF. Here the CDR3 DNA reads TGTGCCAGCAGCTTAGGGACAGGCTATAGCAATCAGCCCCAGCATTTT.

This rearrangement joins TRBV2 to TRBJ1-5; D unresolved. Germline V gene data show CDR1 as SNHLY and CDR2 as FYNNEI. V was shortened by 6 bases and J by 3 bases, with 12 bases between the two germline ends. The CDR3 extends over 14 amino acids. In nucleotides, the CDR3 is TGTGCCAGCAGGGCCAGGACTCACAATCAGCCCCAGCATTTT. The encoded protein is CASRARTHNQPQHF.

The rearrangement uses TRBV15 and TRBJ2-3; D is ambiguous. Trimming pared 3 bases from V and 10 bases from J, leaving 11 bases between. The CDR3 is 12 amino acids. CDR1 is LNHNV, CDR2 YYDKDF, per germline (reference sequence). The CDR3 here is CATSSPHPPQYF. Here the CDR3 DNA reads TGTGCCACCAGCAGTCCCCACCCCCCGCAGTATTTT. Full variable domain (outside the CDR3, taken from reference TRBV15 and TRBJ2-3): DAMVIQNPRYQVTQFGKPVTLSCSQTLNHNVMYWYQQKSSQAPKLLFHYYDKDFNNEADTPDNFQSRRPNTSFCFLDIRSPGLGDTAMYLCATSSPHPPQYFGPGTRLTVL.

The CDR3 DNA reads as TGTGCCAGCAGTTACAACAGGGATATCTCTGGAAACACCATATATTTT. Translated, it gives CASSYNRDISGNTIYF. The chain joins TRBV6-5 to TRBJ1-3; D possibly corresponds to TRBD1 (6 bases). The length of the CDR3 is 16 residues. V shed 2 bases and J shed 0 bases, with 11 bases lying between them. CDR1 and CDR2 (germline): MNHEY, SVGAGI.

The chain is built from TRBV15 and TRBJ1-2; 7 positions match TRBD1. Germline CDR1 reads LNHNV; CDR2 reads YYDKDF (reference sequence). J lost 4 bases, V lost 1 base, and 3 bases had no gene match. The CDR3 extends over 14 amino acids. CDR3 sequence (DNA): TGTGCCACCAGCAGAGGGGACAGTCGCTATGGCTACACCTTC. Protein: CATSRGDSRYGYTF.

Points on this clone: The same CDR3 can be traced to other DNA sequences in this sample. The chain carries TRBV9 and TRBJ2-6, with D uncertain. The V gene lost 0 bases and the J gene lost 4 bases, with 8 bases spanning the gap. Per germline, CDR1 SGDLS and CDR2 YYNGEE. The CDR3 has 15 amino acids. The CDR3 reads CASSVAEAGANVLTF. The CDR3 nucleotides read TGTGCCAGCAGCGTAGCAGAGGCCGGGGCCAACGTCCTGACTTTC.

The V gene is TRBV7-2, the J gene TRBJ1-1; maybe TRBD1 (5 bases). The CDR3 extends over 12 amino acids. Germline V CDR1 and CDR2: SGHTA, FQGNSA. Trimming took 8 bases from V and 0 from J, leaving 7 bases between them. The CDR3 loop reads CASGGVNTEAFF. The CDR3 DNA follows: TGTGCCAGCGGGGGAGTGAACACTGAAGCTTTCTTT.

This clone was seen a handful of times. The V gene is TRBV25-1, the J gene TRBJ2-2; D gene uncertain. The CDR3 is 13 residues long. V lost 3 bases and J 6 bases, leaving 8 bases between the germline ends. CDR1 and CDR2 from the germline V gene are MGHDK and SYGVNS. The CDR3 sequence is CASSEIRAGELFF. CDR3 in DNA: TGTGCCAGCAGTGAGATCCGGGCCGGGGAGCTGTTTTTT.

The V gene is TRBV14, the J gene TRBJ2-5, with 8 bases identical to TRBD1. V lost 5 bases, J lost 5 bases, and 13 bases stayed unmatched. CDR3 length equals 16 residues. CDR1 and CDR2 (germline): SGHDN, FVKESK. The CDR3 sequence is CASSFRPGQGRETQYF. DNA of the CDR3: TGTGCCAGCAGCTTCAGACCCGGACAGGGAAGGGAGACCCAGTACTTC.

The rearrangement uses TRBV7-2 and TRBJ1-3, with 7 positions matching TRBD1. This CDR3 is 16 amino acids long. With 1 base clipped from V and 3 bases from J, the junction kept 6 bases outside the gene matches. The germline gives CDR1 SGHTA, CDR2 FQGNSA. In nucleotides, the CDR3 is TGTGCCAGCAGCTTAGGTCCGACAGGGTATGGAAACACCATATATTTT. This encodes CASSLGPTGYGNTIYF.

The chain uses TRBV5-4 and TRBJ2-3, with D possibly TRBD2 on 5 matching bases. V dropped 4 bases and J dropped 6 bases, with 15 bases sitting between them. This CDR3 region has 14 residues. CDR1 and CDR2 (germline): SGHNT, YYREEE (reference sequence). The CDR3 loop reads CASSNWRIGDTQYF. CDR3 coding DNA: TGTGCCAGCAGCAACTGGAGGATAGGGGATACGCAGTATTTT.

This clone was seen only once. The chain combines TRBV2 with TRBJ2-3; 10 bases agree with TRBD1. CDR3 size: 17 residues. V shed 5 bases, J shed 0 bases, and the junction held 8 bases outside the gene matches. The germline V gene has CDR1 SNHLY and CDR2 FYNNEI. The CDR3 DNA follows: TGTGCCAGCAGTCAACGCCCGGGACAGGGGAGCACAGATACGCAGTATTTT. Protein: CASSQRPGQGSTDTQYF.

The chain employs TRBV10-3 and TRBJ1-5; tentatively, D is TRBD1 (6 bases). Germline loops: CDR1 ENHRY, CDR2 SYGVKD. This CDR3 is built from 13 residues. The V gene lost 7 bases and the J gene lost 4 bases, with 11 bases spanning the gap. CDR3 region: CAITTGQNQPQHF. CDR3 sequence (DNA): TGTGCCATCACTACAGGGCAAAATCAGCCCCAGCATTTT.